Each of the 18 T cell receptor beta chains below was sequenced from the same sample in a study of T-cell reconstitution after alpha-beta-depleted transplantation in children. A library of TCRbeta sequences, prepared with unique molecular identifiers, was generated. TCRdb reprocessed the PCR reads with MiXCR, giving one entry per CDR3 protein. Among about 27,000 distinct CDR3 sequences listed, 18% were seen once. Here the sequenced sample was PBMCs, mostly from graft donor cells, taken 60 days after TCRalphabeta/CD19-depleted stem cell transplant. The receptor source for this set is a male patient aged 2-9 years who had a stem cell transplant for acute lymphoblastic leukemia, so the T cells may come from the graft donor.

This clonotype was found a few times. This chain joins TRBV6-2 or TRBV6-3 and TRBJ2-7; D is undetermined. Germline CDR1 reads MNHEY; CDR2 reads SVGEGT. The CDR3 consists of 11 residues. The ends were cut back, 5 bases at V and 7 bases at J, with 9 bases in the middle. The CDR3 loop reads CASSPEIEQYF. The CDR3 DNA reads TGTGCCAGCAGTCCAGAAATTGAGCAGTACTTC.

The rearrangement links TRBV24-1 to TRBJ2-2; the D is unclear. The ends were cut back, 4 bases at V and 5 bases at J, with 4 bases in the middle. CDR3 length equals 12 residues. Germline values: CDR1 KGHDR, CDR2 SFDVKD. This CDR3 reads CATSEPTGELFF. DNA of the CDR3: TGTGCCACCAGTGAACCGACCGGGGAGCTGTTTTTT.

This clonotype was seen a few times. J is TRBJ1-2 and V is TRBV4-3; D might be TRBD1 (6 bases). Trimming took off 0 bases at V and 2 bases at J, with 10 bases between the two ends. The CDR3 is 15 amino acids. Germline V gene data show CDR1 as LGHNA and CDR2 as YSLEER. The CDR3 sequence is CASSQEVGANYGYTF. CDR3 nucleotides: TGCGCCAGCAGCCAAGAGGTGGGGGCCAACTATGGCTACACCTTC.

This clonotype showed up many times. The gene calls are TRBV20-1 and TRBJ1-3; D remains unclear. Germline CDR1 DFQATT, CDR2 SNEGSKA (reference sequence). The V end lost 3 bases, the J end lost 2 bases, and 20 bases lay between the germline ends. The CDR3 is 17 amino acids. CDR3 bases: TGCAGTGCTAGTGGTTTCTCTCGGGATTTCGCTGGAAACACCATATATTTT. It encodes CSASGFSRDFAGNTIYF.

In this sample, this clonotype turned up once. The CDR3 bases are TGCAGCGTTGAAGCGGGAGCTACCTACAATGAGCAGTTCTTC. Translating gives CSVEAGATYNEQFF. This chain uses TRBV29-1 with TRBJ2-1, with D possibly TRBD2 on 6 matching bases. This CDR3 is 14 amino acids long. Trimming stripped 1 base from V and 2 bases from J, with 9 bases between. Germline loops: CDR1 SQVTM, CDR2 ANQGSEA.

The genes are TRBV7-9 and TRBJ1-5, with 8 bases aligning to TRBD1. Germline loops: CDR1 SEHNR, CDR2 FQNEAQ (reference sequence). The CDR3 spans 16 residues. Trimming took 1 base from V and 4 from J; bases not matched to a gene: 6. CDR3 bases: TGTGCCAGCAGCTTAGGAGGACAGGGAATAAATCAGCCCCAGCATTTT. Its translation is CASSLGGQGINQPQHF. The full variable domain, completed using reference TRBV7-9 and TRBJ1-5, is DTGVSQNPRHKITKRGQNVTFRCDPISEHNRLYWYRQTLGQGPEFLTYFQNEAQLEKSRLLSDRFSAERPKGSFSTLEIQRTEQGDSAMYLCASSLGGQGINQPQHFGDGTRLSIL.

This chain joins TRBV30 and TRBJ1-1; no firm D call. V lost 2 bases and J 1 base, leaving 11 bases between the germline ends. Germline CDR1 GTSNPN, CDR2 SVGIG (reference sequence). This CDR3 has 14 amino acids. For the CDR3, the DNA is TGTGCCTGGAGTAACAAGGCGGGGAACACTGAAGCTTTCTTT. Protein: CAWSNKAGNTEAFF.

In this sample, this clonotype turned up a few times. V usage is TRBV7-9 and J usage is TRBJ1-5; D is unresolved. V was clipped by 1 base and J by 0 bases, with 13 bases between them. The germline V gene has CDR1 SEHNR and CDR2 FQNEAQ (reference sequence). The CDR3 contains 17 residues. In nucleotides, the CDR3 is TGTGCCAGCAGCTTAGTCGAAAGACCTTATAGCAATCAGCCCCAGCATTTT. Translation gives CASSLVERPYSNQPQHF.

This chain's CDR3 is CSARPPGTLSYNEQFF. The CDR3 bases are TGCAGTGCTAGACCCCCCGGGACCCTTTCCTACAATGAGCAGTTCTTC. V gene TRBV20-1 combines with J gene TRBJ2-1, with D perhaps given as TRBD1 or TRBD2 (5 bases each). The CDR3 runs 16 residues. V was cut by 2 bases and J by 1 base, with 15 bases left in between. The germline V gene encodes CDR1 DFQATT and CDR2 SNEGSKA (reference sequence).

Concerning this clonotype: With a much larger clone just one base away, this may be a read error. The CDR3 here is CASSPGDEQYF. The CDR3 DNA sequence: TGTGCCAGCAGTCCTGGGGACGAGCAGTACTTC. V is TRBV2 and J is TRBJ2-7, with no clear D. V lost 5 bases to trimming and J lost 5 bases, with 7 bases between them. There are 11 residues in the CDR3. Germline CDR1 SNHLY, CDR2 FYNNEI.

This sequence joins TRBV19 and TRBJ2-1, with a weak D call TRBD2 (6 bases). This CDR3 contains 15 residues. Per the germline V gene, CDR1 is LNHDA and CDR2 is SQIVND (reference sequence). Trimming stripped 5 bases from V and 4 bases from J, with 15 bases between. This CDR3 reads CASSEGGKAYNEQFF. The CDR3 nucleotides are TGTGCCAGTAGTGAGGGCGGGAAGGCATACAATGAGCAGTTCTTC.

The chain employs TRBV30 and TRBJ2-1; 8 bases fit TRBD1. CDR3 length: 17 residues. The junction had 18 bases not matched to a gene; V was cut back by 3 bases and J by 8 bases. The germline gives CDR1 GTSNPN, CDR2 SVGIG (reference sequence). The CDR3 DNA reads as TGTGCCTGGAGCCGACTCCTCGCAGGGGGCGCTTATGATGAGCAGTTCTTC. This codes for CAWSRLLAGGAYDEQFF.

The J gene is TRBJ2-1, the V gene TRBV2, with 8 bases lining up with TRBD2. The V gene's germline CDR1 is SNHLY and CDR2 FYNNEI. V dropped 4 bases and J dropped 2; count of bases not matched to a gene: 7. There are 16 residues in the CDR3. CDR3 sequence reads: CASSVFAGGTYNEQFF. In DNA, the CDR3 is TGTGCCAGCAGTGTTTTTGCGGGGGGCACCTACAATGAGCAGTTCTTC.

This clonotype was detected only a few times. The chain has TRBV7-2 and TRBJ2-5; D tentatively fits TRBD1 or TRBD2 (6 bases each). This CDR3 spans 16 amino acids. CDR1 and CDR2 (germline): SGHTA, FQGNSA. V was trimmed by 5 bases and J by 5 bases, leaving 21 bases between them. CDR3 sequence (DNA): TGTGCCAGCAGCCCCCGACCCCCCGGAGGGGGGGAGACCCAGTACTTC. Translation: CASSPRPPGGGETQYF.

There are many counts of this clonotype. The chain combines TRBV18 with TRBJ1-3, with D perhaps TRBD1 (6 bases). V was pared by 1 base and J by 3 bases, with 13 bases between. Germline loops: CDR1 KGHSH, CDR2 LQKENI. This CDR3 is 16 amino acids long. The CDR3 sequence: CASSPQRQDNGNTIYF. In DNA, the CDR3 is TGTGCCAGCTCACCACAGCGACAGGATAATGGAAACACCATATATTTT.

This clonotype was detected ten times or more. This chain uses TRBV4-3 with TRBJ2-1; the D is unclear. Germline assignment: CDR1 LGHNA and CDR2 YSLEER. With 0 bases removed from V and 1 base from J, the gap between germline ends came to 13 bases. This CDR3 comprises 17 residues. The CDR3 reads CASSQDLIQRSYNEQFF. DNA of the CDR3: TGCGCCAGCAGCCAAGATCTAATACAGCGATCCTACAATGAGCAGTTCTTC.

This clonotype was observed at least ten times. The gene calls are TRBV11-2 and TRBJ2-3; D not resolved. The CDR3 runs 14 residues. V lost 0 bases and J 2 bases, leaving 6 bases between the germline ends. Germline V gives CDR1 SGHAT, CDR2 FQNNGV. The CDR3 spells CASSLDVPTDTQYF. CDR3 bases: TGTGCCAGCAGCTTAGATGTCCCCACAGATACGCAGTATTTT.

Only a few counts were recorded for this clonotype. The V gene is TRBV7-2, the J gene TRBJ2-7, with TRBD1 matching 8 bases. The germline CDR1 and CDR2 sequences are SGHTA and FQGNSA. The CDR3 totals 15 residues. Trimming cost V 5 bases and J 4 bases; bases outside gene matches: 10. CDR3 nucleotide sequence: TGTGCCAGCAGCCCTGAGACCGGGACAGGATACGAGCAGTACTTC. This sequence encodes CASSPETGTGYEQYF.